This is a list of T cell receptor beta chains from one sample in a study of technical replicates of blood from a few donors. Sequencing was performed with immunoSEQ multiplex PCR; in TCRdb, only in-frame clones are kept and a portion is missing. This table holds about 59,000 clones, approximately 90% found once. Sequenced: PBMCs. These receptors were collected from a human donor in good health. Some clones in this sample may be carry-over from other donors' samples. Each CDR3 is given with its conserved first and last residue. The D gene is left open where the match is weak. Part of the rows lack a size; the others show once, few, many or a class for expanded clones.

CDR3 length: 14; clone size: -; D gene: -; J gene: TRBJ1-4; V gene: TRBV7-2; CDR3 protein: CASSLNVASEKLFF; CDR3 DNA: TGTGCCAGCAGCTTAAATGTAGCTAGTGAAAAACTGTTTTTT
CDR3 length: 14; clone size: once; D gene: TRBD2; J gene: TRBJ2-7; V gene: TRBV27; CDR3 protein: CASSLSGGRREQYF; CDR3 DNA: TGTGCCAGCAGTTTATCGGGCGGGAGACGCGAGCAGTACTTC
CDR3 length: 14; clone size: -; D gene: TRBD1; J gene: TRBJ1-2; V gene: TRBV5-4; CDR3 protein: CASSTDRVIRGYTF; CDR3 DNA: TGTGCCAGCAGCACGGACAGGGTTATTCGAGGCTACACCTTC
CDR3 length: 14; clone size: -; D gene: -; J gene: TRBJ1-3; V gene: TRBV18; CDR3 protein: CASSLFESGNTIYF; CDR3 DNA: TGTGCCAGCTCACTCTTCGAGTCAGGAAACACCATATATTTT
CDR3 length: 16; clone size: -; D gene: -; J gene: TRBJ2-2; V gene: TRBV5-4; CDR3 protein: CASSPPDKKSTGELFF; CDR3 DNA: TGTGCCAGCAGCCCCCCCGACAAAAAATCCACCGGGGAGCTGTTTTTT
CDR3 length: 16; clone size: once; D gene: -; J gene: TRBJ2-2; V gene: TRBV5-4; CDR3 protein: CASSLGGGQGVRELFF; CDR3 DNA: TGTGCCAGCAGCTTGGGGGGCGGCCAGGGTGTTCGGGAGCTGTTTTTT
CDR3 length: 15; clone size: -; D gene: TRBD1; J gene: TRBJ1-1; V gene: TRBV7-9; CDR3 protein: CASSQDRGMNTEAFF; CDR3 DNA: TGTGCCAGCAGTCAGGACAGGGGGATGAACACTGAAGCTTTCTTT
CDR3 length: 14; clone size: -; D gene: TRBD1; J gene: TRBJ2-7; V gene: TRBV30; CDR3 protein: CAWSTPGGLNEQYF; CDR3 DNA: TGTGCCTGGAGTACCCCAGGGGGCCTCAACGAGCAGTACTTC
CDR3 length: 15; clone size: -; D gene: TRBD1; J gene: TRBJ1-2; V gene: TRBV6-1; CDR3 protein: CASALLGQDHYGYTF; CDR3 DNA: TGTGCCAGTGCCCTACTGGGACAGGACCACTATGGCTACACCTTC
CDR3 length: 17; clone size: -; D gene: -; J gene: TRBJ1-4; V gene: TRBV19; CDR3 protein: CASSITIPAATNEKLFF; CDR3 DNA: TGTGCCAGTAGTATTACTATTCCGGCAGCAACTAATGAAAAACTGTTTTTT
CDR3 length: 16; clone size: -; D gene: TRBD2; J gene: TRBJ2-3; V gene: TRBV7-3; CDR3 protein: CASSFGTSGGTDTQYF; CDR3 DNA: TGTGCCAGCAGCTTTGGGACTAGCGGAGGCACAGATACGCAGTATTTT
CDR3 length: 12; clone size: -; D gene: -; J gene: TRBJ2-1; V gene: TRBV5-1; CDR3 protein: CASRWAYNEQFF; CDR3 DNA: TGCGCCAGCCGATGGGCGTACAATGAGCAGTTCTTC
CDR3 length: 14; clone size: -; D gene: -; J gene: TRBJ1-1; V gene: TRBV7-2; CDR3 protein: CASSFQGYNTEAFF; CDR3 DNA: TGTGCCAGCAGCTTTCAGGGTTACAACACTGAAGCTTTCTTT
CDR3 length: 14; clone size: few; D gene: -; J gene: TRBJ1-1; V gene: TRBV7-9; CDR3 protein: CASSRVGGNTEAFF; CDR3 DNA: TGTGCCAGCAGCAGGGTCGGGGGGAACACTGAAGCTTTCTTT
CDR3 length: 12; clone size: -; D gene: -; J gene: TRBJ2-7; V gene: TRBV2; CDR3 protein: CASSYRVHEQYF; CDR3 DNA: TGTGCCAGCAGTTACAGAGTCCACGAGCAGTACTTC
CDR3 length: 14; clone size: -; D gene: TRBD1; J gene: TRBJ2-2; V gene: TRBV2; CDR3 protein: CASRFDRGTGELFF; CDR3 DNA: TGTGCCAGCAGGTTCGACAGGGGTACCGGGGAGCTGTTTTTT
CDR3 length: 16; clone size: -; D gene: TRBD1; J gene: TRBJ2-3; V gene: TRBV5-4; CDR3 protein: CASSRQGSRATDTQYF; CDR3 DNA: TGTGCCAGCAGCCGACAGGGGAGCAGGGCCACAGATACGCAGTATTTT
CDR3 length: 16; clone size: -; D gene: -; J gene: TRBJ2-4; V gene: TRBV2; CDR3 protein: CASSGDQGGAKNIQYF; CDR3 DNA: TGTGCCAGCAGCGGGGACCAGGGGGGAGCCAAAAACATTCAGTACTTC
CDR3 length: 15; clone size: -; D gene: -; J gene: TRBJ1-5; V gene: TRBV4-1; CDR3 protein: CASSQGRQFNQPQHF; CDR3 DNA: TGCGCCAGCAGCCAAGGTCGACAGTTCAATCAGCCCCAGCATTTT
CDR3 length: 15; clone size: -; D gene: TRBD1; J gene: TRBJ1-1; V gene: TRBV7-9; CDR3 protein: CASSPRDRLNTEAFF; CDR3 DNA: TGTGCCAGCAGCCCCCGGGACAGGTTGAACACTGAAGCTTTCTTT
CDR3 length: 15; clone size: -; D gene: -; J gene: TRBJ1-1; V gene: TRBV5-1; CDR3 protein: CASSLGGTGSTEAFF; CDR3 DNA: TGCGCCAGCAGCTTGGGAGGCACGGGGTCCACTGAAGCTTTCTTT
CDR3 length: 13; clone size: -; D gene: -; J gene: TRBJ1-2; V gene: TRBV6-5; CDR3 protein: CASKGRGNYGYTF; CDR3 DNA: TGTGCCAGCAAGGGCAGGGGAAACTATGGCTACACCTTC
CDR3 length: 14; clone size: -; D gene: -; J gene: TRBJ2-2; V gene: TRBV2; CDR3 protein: CASSEARWAGELFF; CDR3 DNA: TGTGCCAGCAGTGAAGCGAGGTGGGCCGGGGAGCTGTTTTTT
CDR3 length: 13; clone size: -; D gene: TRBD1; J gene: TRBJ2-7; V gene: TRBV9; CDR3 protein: CASSTQTGAEQYF; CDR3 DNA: TGTGCCAGCAGCACACAGACAGGGGCCGAGCAGTACTTC
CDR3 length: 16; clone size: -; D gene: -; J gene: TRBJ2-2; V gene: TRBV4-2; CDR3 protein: CASSQVSRGGTGELFF; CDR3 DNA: TGTGCCAGCAGCCAAGTAAGCAGGGGTGGCACCGGGGAGCTGTTTTTT
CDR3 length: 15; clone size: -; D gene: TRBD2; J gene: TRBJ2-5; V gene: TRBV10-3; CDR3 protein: CAISLSGGARETQYF; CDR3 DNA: TGTGCCATCAGCCTTAGCGGGGGGGCCCGAGAGACCCAGTACTTC
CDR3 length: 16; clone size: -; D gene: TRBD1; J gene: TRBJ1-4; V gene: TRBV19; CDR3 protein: CASSGAEGQANEKLFF; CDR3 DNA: TGTGCCAGTAGTGGGGCGGAGGGACAGGCTAATGAAAAACTGTTTTTT
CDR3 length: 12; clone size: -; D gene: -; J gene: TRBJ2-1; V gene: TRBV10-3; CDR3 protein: CAISAGTHEQFF; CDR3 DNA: TGTGCCATCAGTGCGGGGACTCACGAGCAGTTCTTC
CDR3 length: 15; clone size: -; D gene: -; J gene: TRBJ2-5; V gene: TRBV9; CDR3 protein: CASSVGVAQQETQYF; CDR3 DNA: TGTGCCAGCAGCGTAGGGGTGGCCCAACAGGAGACCCAGTACTTC
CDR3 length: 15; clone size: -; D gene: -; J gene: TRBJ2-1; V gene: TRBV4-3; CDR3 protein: CASSLGTAPDNEQFF; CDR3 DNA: TGCGCCAGCAGCCTAGGGACTGCCCCCGACAATGAGCAGTTCTTC
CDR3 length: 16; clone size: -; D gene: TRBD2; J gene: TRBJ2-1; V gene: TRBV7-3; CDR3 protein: CASSLGTSGAYNEQFF; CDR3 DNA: TGTGCCAGCAGCTTAGGGACTAGCGGGGCTTACAATGAGCAGTTCTTC
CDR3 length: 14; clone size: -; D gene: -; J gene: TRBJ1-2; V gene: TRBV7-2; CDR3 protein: CASSLVAGRGGYTF; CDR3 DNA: TGTGCCAGCAGCTTAGTGGCGGGGCGCGGGGGCTACACCTTC
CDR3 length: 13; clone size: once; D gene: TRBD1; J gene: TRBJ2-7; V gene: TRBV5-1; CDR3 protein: CASTGTVGYEQYF; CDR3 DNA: TGCGCCAGCACCGGGACAGTGGGCTACGAGCAGTACTTC
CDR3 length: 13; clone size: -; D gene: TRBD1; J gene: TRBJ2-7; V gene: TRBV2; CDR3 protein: CASSTGVSYEQYF; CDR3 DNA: TGTGCCAGCAGTACAGGGGTCTCCTACGAGCAGTACTTC
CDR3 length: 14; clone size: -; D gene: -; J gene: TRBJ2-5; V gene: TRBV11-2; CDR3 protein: CASSLDGGGWTQYF; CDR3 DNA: TGTGCCAGCAGCTTAGATGGGGGCGGGTGGACCCAGTACTTC
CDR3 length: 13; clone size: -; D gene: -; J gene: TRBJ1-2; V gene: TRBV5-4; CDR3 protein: CASSRRLGYGYTF; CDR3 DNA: TGTGCCAGCAGCCGAAGACTCGGCTATGGCTACACCTTC
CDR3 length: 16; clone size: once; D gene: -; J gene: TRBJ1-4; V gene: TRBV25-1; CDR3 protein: CASSESGWETNEKLFF; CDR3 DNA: TGTGCCAGCAGTGAATCGGGGTGGGAGACTAATGAAAAACTGTTTTTT
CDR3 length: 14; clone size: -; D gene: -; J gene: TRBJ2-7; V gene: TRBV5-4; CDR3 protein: CASRNDYRAHEQYF; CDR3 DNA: TGTGCCAGCAGGAATGACTACAGGGCCCACGAGCAGTACTTC
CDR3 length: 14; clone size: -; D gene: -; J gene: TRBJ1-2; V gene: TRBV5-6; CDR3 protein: CASSGIDSTYGYTF; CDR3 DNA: TGTGCCAGCAGCGGAATAGACTCGACCTATGGCTACACCTTC
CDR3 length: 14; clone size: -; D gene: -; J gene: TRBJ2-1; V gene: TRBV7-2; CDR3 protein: CASSAHQLDNEQFF; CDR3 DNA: TGTGCCAGCAGCGCGCACCAACTAGACAATGAGCAGTTCTTC
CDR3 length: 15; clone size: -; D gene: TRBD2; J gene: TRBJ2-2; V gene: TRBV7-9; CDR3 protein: CASTPGTSSFGELFF; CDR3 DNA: TGTGCCAGCACCCCGGGGACTAGCAGTTTCGGGGAGCTGTTTTTT
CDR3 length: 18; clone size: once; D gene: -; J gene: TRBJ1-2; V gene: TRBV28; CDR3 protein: CASSLLFIREGVWGGYTF; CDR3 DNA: TGTGCCAGCAGTTTATTATTTATCAGAGAGGGGGTATGGGGTGGCTACACCTTC
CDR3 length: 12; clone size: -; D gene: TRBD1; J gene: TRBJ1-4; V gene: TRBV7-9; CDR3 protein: CASSLRGRKLFF; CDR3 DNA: TGTGCCAGCAGCCTCAGGGGGAGAAAACTGTTTTTT
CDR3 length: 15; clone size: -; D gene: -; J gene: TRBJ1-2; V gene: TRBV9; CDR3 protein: CASSKGGGSDYGYTF; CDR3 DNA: TGTGCCAGCAGCAAAGGGGGGGGTTCGGACTATGGCTACACCTTC
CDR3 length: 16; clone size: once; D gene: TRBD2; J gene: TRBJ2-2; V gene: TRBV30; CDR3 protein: CAWSAGLAGGSGELFF; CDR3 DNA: TGTGCCTGGAGTGCGGGACTAGCGGGAGGTTCCGGGGAGCTGTTTTTT
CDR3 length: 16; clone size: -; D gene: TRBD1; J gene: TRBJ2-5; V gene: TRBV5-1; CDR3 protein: CASSFPGTGRVETQYF; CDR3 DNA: TGCGCCAGCAGCTTCCCCGGGACAGGGAGGGTAGAGACCCAGTACTTC